The 8 T cell receptor beta chains below were found in one sample sequenced in a study of T cells after yellow fever vaccination. Via MiXCR, TCRdb re-called the 5' RACE reads, giving one row per CDR3 protein. The sample holds about 210,000 distinct CDR3 sequences, around 3.1% seen once. The specimen comprised CD4+ T cells sorted from PBMCs, sampled 10 days after the yellow fever booster vaccination. All receptors come from a man aged 18 to 30 who received the YFV17D yellow fever vaccine.

Ten or more counts support this clonotype. V is TRBV18 and J is TRBJ2-7; TRBD2 might be the D (5 bases). The length of the CDR3 is 13 residues. V was shortened by 5 bases and J by 5 bases, with 13 bases between the two germline ends. Germline loops: CDR1 KGHSH, CDR2 LQKENI. CDR3 in amino acids: CASSEQRGHEQYV. In nucleotides, the CDR3 is TGTGCCAGCTCAGAGCAACGGGGTCACGAGCAGTACGTC.

This clonotype was seen ten or more times. The chain combines TRBV11-2 with TRBJ2-4; D might be TRBD1 (5 bases). The CDR3 runs 15 residues. Trimming shortened V by 0 bases and J by 1 base, and 7 bases separated the two germline ends. The V gene's germline CDR1 is SGHAT and CDR2 FQNNGV. CDR3 region: CASSLDYRAKNIQYF. Written as DNA, the CDR3 is TGTGCCAGCAGCTTAGATTACAGGGCCAAAAACATTCAGTACTTC.

This clonotype was recorded a few times. The J gene is TRBJ1-4, the V gene TRBV4-2, with D tentatively TRBD1 (5 bases). The germline gives CDR1 LGHNA, CDR2 YNFKEQ. The V end lost 0 bases, the J end lost 7 bases, and 15 bases lay between the germline ends. This CDR3 is 16 amino acids long. CDR3 bases: TGTGCCAGCAGCCAAGAAGGCCCCTCTGGGGGTGAAAAACTGTTTTTT. Translation: CASSQEGPSGGEKLFF.

The chain recombines TRBV20-1 with TRBJ2-3; 8 bases fit TRBD2. This CDR3 has 13 amino acids. J gave up 1 base and V 7 bases, and 4 bases lay outside the gene matches. Germline CDR1 is DFQATT and CDR2 is SNEGSKA (reference sequence). CDR3 coding DNA: TGCAGTGTTTCGACTAGCGGCACAGATACGCAGTATTTT. This gives the protein CSVSTSGTDTQYF.

This rearrangement joins TRBV6-5 to TRBJ1-4; TRBD1 aligns across 9 bases. The CDR3 sequence is 17 residues long. Germline CDR1 reads MNHEY; CDR2 reads SVGAGI. With V trimmed by 6 bases and J by 10 bases, 18 bases remained unmatched. The CDR3 here is CASSPVPGQGATAKLFF. The CDR3 DNA follows: TGTGCCAGCAGCCCAGTCCCGGGACAGGGAGCAACGGCAAAACTGTTTTTT.

This clonotype was observed at least ten times. The CDR3 DNA reads as TGCGCCAGCAGACTCAGCCGCTCCTACGAGCAGTACTTC. Its translation is CASRLSRSYEQYF. The J gene is TRBJ2-7, the V gene TRBV10-2; D not certain. V was shortened by 6 bases and J by 0 bases, with 9 bases between the two germline ends. Germline CDR1 and CDR2: WSHSY and SAAADI. The CDR3 is 13 residues long.

The genes are TRBV7-8 and TRBJ2-2; D may be TRBD2 (6 bases). Germline lookup yields CDR1 SGHVS and CDR2 FQNEAQ. The CDR3 runs 13 residues. Trimming removed 3 bases at V and 6 bases at J, with 8 bases between. The CDR3 coding sequence is TGTGCCAGCAGCTTCCGGGAGTCCGGGGAGCTGTTTTTT. Protein product: CASSFRESGELFF.

This clonotype was seen repeatedly, ten times or more. The chain employs TRBV3-1 and TRBJ2-6; D remains ambiguous. Deletions cut 5 bases from V and 9 bases from J, with 17 bases between. There are 15 residues in the CDR3. Germline V lookup: CDR1 LGHDT, CDR2 YNNKEL (reference sequence). CDR3: CASSEKLGGGNVLTF. The CDR3 region has the DNA TGTGCCAGCAGCGAGAAGTTGGGTGGCGGCAACGTCCTGACTTTC.